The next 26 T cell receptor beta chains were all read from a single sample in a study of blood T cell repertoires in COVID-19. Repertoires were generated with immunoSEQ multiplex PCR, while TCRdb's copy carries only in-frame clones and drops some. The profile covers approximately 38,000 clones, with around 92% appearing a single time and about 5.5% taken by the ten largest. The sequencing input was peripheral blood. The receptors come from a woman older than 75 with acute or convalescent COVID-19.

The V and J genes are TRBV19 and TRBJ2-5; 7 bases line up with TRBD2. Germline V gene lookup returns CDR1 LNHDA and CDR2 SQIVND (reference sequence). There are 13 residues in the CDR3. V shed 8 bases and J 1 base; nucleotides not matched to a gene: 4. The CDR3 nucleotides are TGTGCCAGTCGCGCTAGCGGCCAAGAGACCCAGTACTTC. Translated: CASRASGQETQYF.

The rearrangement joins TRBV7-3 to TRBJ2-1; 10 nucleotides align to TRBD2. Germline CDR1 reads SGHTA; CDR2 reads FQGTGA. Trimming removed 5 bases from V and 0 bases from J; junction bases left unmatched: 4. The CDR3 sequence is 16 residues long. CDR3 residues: CASSPGTSVSYNEQFF. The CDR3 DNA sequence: TGTGCCAGCAGCCCAGGGACTAGCGTCTCCTACAATGAGCAGTTCTTC.

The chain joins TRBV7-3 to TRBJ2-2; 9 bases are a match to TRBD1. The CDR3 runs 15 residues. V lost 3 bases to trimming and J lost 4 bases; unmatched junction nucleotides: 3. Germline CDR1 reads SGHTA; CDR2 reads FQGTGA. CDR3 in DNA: TGTGCCAGCAGCTTGGGGACAGGGAGCACCGGGGAGCTGTTTTTT. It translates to CASSLGTGSTGELFF.

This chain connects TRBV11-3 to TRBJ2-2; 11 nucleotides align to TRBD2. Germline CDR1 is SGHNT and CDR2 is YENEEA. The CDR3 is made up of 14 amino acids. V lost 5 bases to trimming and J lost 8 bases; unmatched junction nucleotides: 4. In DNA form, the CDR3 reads TGTGCCAGCAGCCGACTAGCGGGGAAAGGGGAGCTGTTTTTT. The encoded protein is CASSRLAGKGELFF.

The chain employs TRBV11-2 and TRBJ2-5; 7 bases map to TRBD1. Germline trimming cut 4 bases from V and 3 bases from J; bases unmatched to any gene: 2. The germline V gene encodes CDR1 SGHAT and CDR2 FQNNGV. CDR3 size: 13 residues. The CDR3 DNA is TGTGCCAGCAGCTATACAGGGGAAGAGACCCAGTACTTC. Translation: CASSYTGEETQYF.

CDR3 protein: CASSLGTSGGEQFF. The CDR3 coding sequence is TGTGCCAGCAGCCTCGGGACTAGCGGGGGTGAGCAGTTCTTC. The genes are TRBV7-3 and TRBJ2-1; 14 bases match TRBD2. J lost 9 bases, V lost 5 bases, and 3 bases had no gene match. From germline, CDR1 is SGHTA and CDR2 FQGTGA. CDR3 length: 14 residues.

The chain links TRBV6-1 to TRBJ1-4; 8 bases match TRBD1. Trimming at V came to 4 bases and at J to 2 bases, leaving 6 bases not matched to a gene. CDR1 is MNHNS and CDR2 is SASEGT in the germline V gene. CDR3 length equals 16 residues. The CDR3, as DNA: TGTGCCAGCAGTGGTCGCTGGACAGGGACTAATGAAAAACTGTTTTTT. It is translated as CASSGRWTGTNEKLFF.

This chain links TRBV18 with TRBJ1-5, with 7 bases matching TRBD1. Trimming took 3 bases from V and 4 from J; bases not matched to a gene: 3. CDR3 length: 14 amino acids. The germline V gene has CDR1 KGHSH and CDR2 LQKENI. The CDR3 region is CASSPGTANQPQHF. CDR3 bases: TGTGCCAGCTCACCCGGGACAGCGAATCAGCCCCAGCATTTT.

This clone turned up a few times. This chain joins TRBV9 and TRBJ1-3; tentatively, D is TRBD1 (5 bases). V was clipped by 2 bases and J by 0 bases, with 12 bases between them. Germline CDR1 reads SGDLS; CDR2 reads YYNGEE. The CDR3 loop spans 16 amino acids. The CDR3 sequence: CASSVGGASSGNTIYF. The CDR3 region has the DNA TGTGCCAGCAGCGTGGGTGGGGCGAGCTCTGGAAACACCATATATTTT.

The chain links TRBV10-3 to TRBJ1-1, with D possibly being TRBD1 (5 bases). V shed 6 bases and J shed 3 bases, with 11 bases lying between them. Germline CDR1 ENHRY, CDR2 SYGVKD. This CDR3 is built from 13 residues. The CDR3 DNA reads TGTGCCATCAGCCAGACAGCAGACACTGAAGCTTTCTTT. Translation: CAISQTADTEAFF.

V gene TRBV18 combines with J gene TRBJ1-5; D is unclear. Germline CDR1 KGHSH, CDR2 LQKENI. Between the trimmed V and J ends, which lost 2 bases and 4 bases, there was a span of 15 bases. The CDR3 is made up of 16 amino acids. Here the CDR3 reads CASSPTSAHGNQPQHF. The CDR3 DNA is TGTGCCAGCTCACCAACTTCTGCCCACGGGAATCAGCCCCAGCATTTT.

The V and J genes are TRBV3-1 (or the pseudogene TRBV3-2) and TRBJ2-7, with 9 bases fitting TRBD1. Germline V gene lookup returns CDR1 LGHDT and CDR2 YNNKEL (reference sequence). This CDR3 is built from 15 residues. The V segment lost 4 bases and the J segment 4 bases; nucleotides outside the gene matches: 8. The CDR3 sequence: CASSPGTGGGYEQYF. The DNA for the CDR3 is TGTGCCAGCAGCCCCGGAACAGGGGGCGGGTACGAGCAGTACTTC.

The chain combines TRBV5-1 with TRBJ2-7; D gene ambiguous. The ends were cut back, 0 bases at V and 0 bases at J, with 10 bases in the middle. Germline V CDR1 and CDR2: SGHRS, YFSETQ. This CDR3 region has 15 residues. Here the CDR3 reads CASSLDGSSSYEQYF. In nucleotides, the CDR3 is TGCGCCAGCAGCTTGGACGGGTCAAGCTCCTACGAGCAGTACTTC.

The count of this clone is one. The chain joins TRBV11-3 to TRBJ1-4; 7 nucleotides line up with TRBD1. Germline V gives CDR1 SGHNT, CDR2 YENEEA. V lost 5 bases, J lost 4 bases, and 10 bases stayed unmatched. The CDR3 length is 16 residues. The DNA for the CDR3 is TGTGCCAGCAGCGTCGGGGCGGGACAGCTTAATGAAAAACTGTTTTTT. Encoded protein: CASSVGAGQLNEKLFF. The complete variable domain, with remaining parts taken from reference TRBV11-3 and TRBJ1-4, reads EAGVVQSPRYKIIEKKQPVAFWCNPISGHNTLYWYLQNLGQGPELLIRYENEEAVDDSQLPKDRFSAERLKGVDSTLKIQPAELGDSAVYLCASSVGAGQLNEKLFFGSGTQLSVL.

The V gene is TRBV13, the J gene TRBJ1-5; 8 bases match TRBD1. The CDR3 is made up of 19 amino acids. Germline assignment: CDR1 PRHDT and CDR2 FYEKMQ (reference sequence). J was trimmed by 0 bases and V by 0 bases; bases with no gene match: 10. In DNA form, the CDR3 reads TGTGCCAGCAGCTTAGGGCTCAAACAGGGGGGTCATAGCAATCAGCCCCAGCATTTT. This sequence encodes CASSLGLKQGGHSNQPQHF.

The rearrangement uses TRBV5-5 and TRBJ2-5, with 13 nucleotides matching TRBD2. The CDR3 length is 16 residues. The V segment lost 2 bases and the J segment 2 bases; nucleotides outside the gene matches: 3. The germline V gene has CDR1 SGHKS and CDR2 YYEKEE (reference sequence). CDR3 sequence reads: CASSFQTSGGQETQYF. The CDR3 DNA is TGTGCCAGCAGCTTTCAGACTAGCGGGGGGCAAGAGACCCAGTACTTC. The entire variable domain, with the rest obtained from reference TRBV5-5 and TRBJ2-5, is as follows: DAGVTQSPTHLIKTRGQQVTLRCSPISGHKSVSWYQQVLGQGPQFIFQYYEKEERGRGNFPDRFSARQFPNYSSELNVNALLLGDSALYLCASSFQTSGGQETQYFGPGTRLLVL.

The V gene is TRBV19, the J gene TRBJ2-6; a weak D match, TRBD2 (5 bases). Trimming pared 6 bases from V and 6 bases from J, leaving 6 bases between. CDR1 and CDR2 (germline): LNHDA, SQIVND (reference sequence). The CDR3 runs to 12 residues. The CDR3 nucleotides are TGTGCCAGTAGGGGAGAGGCCAACGTCCTGACTTTC. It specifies CASRGEANVLTF.

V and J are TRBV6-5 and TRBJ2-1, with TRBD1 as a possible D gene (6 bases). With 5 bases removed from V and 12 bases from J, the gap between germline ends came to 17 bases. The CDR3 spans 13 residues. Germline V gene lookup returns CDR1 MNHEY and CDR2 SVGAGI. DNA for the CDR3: TGTGCCAGCAGTCGTACAGGGCCGACTGGGCAGTTCTTC. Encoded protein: CASSRTGPTGQFF.

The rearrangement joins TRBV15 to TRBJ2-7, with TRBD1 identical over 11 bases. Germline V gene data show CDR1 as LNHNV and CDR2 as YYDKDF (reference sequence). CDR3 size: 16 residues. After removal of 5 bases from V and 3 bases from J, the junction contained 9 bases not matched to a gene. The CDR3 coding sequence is TGTGCCACCAGCGTAAACCCCGGGACAGGGGGCTACGAGCAGTACTTC. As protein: CATSVNPGTGGYEQYF.

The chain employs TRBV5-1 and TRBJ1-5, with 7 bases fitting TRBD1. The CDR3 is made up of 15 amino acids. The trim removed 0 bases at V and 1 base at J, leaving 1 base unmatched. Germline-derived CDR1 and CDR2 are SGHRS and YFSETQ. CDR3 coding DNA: TGCGCCAGCAGCTTGGGGGGACAGAGCAATCAGCCCCAGCATTTT. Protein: CASSLGGQSNQPQHF.

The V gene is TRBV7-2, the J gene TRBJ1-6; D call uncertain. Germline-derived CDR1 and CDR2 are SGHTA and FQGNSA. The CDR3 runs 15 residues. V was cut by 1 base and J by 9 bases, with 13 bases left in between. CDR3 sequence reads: CASSLEHSRSSPLHF. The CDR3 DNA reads TGTGCCAGCAGCTTAGAGCACAGCCGGTCTTCACCCCTCCACTTT. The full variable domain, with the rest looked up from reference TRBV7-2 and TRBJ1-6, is GAGVSQSPSNKVTEKGKDVELRCDPISGHTALYWYRQSLGQGLEFLIYFQGNSAPDKSGLPSDRFSAERTGGSVSTLTIQRTQQEDSAVYLCASSLEHSRSSPLHFGNGTRLTVT.

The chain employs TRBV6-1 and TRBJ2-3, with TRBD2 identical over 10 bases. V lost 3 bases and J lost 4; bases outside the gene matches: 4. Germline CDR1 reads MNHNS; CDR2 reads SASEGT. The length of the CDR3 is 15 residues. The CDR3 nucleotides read TGTGCCAGCAGTGAGCCCGGGACTAGCGCAGATACGCAGTATTTT. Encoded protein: CASSEPGTSADTQYF.

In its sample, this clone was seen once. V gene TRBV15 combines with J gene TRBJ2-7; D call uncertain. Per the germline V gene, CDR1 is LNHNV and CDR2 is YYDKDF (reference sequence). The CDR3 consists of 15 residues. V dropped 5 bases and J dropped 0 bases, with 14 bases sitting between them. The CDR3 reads CATSRGDAGSYEQYF. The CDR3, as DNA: TGTGCCACCAGCCGCGGCGACGCCGGCTCCTACGAGCAGTACTTC.

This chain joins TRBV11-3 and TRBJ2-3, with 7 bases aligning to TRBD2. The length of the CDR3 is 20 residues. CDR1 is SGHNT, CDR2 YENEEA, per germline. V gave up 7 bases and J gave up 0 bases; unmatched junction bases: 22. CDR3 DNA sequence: TGTGCCAGCATCTGCCTTTGGGAGGGGCCACCAAATGATAGCACAGATACGCAGTATTTT. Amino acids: CASICLWEGPPNDSTDTQYF.

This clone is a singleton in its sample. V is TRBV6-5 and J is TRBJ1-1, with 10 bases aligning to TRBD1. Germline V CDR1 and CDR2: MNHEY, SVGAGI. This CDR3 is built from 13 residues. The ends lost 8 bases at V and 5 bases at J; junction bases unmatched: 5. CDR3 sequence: CASRQGAQTEAFF. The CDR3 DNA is TGTGCCAGCCGACAGGGGGCGCAAACTGAAGCTTTCTTT.

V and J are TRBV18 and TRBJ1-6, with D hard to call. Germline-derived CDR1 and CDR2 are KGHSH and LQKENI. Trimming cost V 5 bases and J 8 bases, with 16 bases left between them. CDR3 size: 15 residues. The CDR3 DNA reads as TGTGCCAGCTCAACCACCGGCGGGCGCGATTCACCCCTCCACTTT. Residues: CASSTTGGRDSPLHF. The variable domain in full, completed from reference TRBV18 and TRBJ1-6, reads NAGVMQNPRHLVRRRGQEARLRCSPMKGHSHVYWYRQLPEEGLKFMVYLQKENIIDESGMPKERFSAEFPKEGPSILRIQQVVRGDSAAYFCASSTTGGRDSPLHFGNGTRLTVT.